This T cell receptor (beta chain) was retrieved from a study of cytomegalovirus exposure and HLA in healthy donors. The CDR3 extends over 19 amino acids. The V gene's germline CDR1 is SGHRS and CDR2 YFSETQ. V shed 2 bases, J shed 0 bases, and the junction held 10 bases outside the gene matches. Profiling relied on immunoSEQ multiplex PCR, and the TCRdb table lists in-frame clones only, not all of them. The data contain fewer than 250,000 clones, around nine tenths of them singletons. The chain uses TRBV5-1 and TRBJ1-4; 10 bases fit TRBD1. The source material was PBMCs. This receptor was identified in a woman under 30 in good health and CMV-seropositive. CDR3 amino acids: CASSLLWGQGPSTNEKLFF. The CDR3 DNA sequence: TGCGCCAGCAGCTTATTGTGGGGACAGGGGCCATCAACTAATGAAAAACTGTTTTTT.